One and the same sample provided the 24 T cell receptor beta chains below, sequenced in a study of identifying expanded T cells in peripheral blood. The method was immunoSEQ multiplex PCR; TCRdb's version includes in-frame clones alone and lacks a portion of them. The table lists around 84,000 clones, 70% to 90% of them singletons. The sample consisted of blood. The receptor set was obtained from a person between 18 and 70 years old in good health.

This clone was counted once. The CDR3 here is CASSSSREVGGKNIQYF. The DNA for the CDR3 is TGTGCCAGCAGTTCATCCAGGGAGGTTGGAGGCAAAAACATTCAGTACTTC. J is TRBJ2-4 and V is TRBV27; D may be TRBD2 (6 bases). Germline CDR1 is MNHEY and CDR2 is SMNVEV (reference sequence). Trimming took 4 bases from V and 3 from J, leaving 19 bases between them. CDR3 length equals 17 residues.

This clone was observed once. V gene TRBV2 combines with J gene TRBJ2-2; a weak D match, TRBD1 (6 bases). V was shortened by 6 bases and J by 0 bases, with 14 bases between the two germline ends. From germline, CDR1 is SNHLY and CDR2 FYNNEI. This CDR3 spans 16 amino acids. This chain's CDR3 is CASRSGPGANTGELFF. The CDR3 DNA reads as TGTGCCAGCAGAAGCGGTCCAGGGGCGAACACCGGGGAGCTGTTTTTT.

In its sample, this clone was seen once. The chain couples TRBV10-1 to TRBJ2-2; D unclear. The CDR3 totals 14 residues. Germline V CDR1 and CDR2: WNHNN, SYGVQD (reference sequence). Trimming took 6 bases from V and 1 from J, leaving 9 bases between them. The CDR3 region is CASRRHQNTGELFF. CDR3 coding DNA: TGCGCCAGCAGAAGGCACCAGAACACCGGGGAGCTGTTTTTT.

This sequence joins TRBV19 and TRBJ1-2; 7 positions agree with TRBD1. CDR3 size: 15 residues. Germline values: CDR1 LNHDA, CDR2 SQIVND (reference sequence). The junction had 7 bases not matched to a gene; V was cut back by 6 bases and J by 0 bases. The CDR3 reads CASSEGTAANYGYTF. DNA for the CDR3: TGTGCCAGTAGCGAAGGGACAGCCGCTAACTATGGCTACACCTTC. The whole variable domain, filled in from reference TRBV19 and TRBJ1-2, reads DGGITQSPKYLFRKEGQNVTLSCEQNLNHDAMYWYRQDPGQGLRLIYYSQIVNDFQKGDIAEGYSVSREKKESFPLTVTSAQKNPTAFYLCASSEGTAANYGYTFGSGTRLTVV.

J is TRBJ2-4 and V is TRBV6-6; D assignment may be TRBD1 or TRBD2 (5 bases each). Deletions cut 2 bases from V and 0 bases from J, with 11 bases between. CDR1 is MNHNY, CDR2 SVGAGI, per germline (reference sequence). The CDR3 has 16 residues. DNA of the CDR3: TGTGCCAGCAGTTACGCTGGGGGATTAGCCAAAAACATTCAGTACTTC. Translation: CASSYAGGLAKNIQYF.

V is TRBV21-1 and J is TRBJ1-1. TRBV21-1 is listed as a pseudogene. The CDR3 loop spans 13 amino acids. The CDR3, as DNA: TGTGCCAGCAGCAAAGCGAGGGTAGGCCAAGCTTTCTTT. Protein: CASSKARVGQAFF.

The chain recombines TRBV6-4 with TRBJ1-6, with D unresolved. This CDR3 comprises 14 residues. The V gene's germline CDR1 is MRHNA and CDR2 SNTAGT. The V end lost 3 bases, the J end lost 4 bases, and 7 bases lay between the germline ends. The CDR3 DNA reads as TGTGCCAGCAGTGAGGGAATTTATAATTCACCCCTCCACTTT. Protein product: CASSEGIYNSPLHF.

The V call is TRBV27, the J call TRBJ2-7; a possible D gene is TRBD1 (6 bases). Trimming removed 4 bases at V and 4 bases at J, with 14 bases between. The CDR3 covers 14 residues. Germline V gene sequence: CDR1 MNHEY, CDR2 SMNVEV (reference sequence). CDR3 nucleotide sequence: TGTGCCAGCAGTTCGGGACACGAAATGTACGAGCAGTACTTC. Amino acid sequence: CASSSGHEMYEQYF.

The chain links TRBV13 to TRBJ2-7, with D possibly being TRBD1 or TRBD2 (5 bases each). The length of the CDR3 is 16 residues. Germline V CDR1 and CDR2: PRHDT, FYEKMQ (reference sequence). Trimming took 4 bases from V and 0 from J, leaving 16 bases between them. CDR3 bases: TGTGCCAGCAGCTCGGCCGGGACGGAGAGCTCCTACGAGCAGTACTTC. Residues: CASSSAGTESSYEQYF. The variable domain in full, with the rest retrieved from reference TRBV13 and TRBJ2-7, is AAGVIQSPRHLIKEKRETATLKCYPIPRHDTVYWYQQGPGQDPQFLISFYEKMQSDKGSIPDRFSAQQFSDYHSELNMSSLELGDSALYFCASSSAGTESSYEQYFGPGTRLTVT.

The chain is built from TRBV1 and TRBJ2-7; the table assigns TRBD2, which was not confirmed against the DNA. TRBV1 is termed a pseudogene. This CDR3 is 16 amino acids long. The DNA of the CDR3 is TGCACCAGCAGCCAAGGCCTAGCGGGGGCCTCCTACGAGCAGTACTTC. This codes for CTSSQGLAGASYEQYF.

The CDR3 protein is CASSLTPGHGAQYF. The CDR3 DNA reads TGTGCCAGCAGTTTAACCCCGGGACATGGGGCCCAGTACTTC. The chain employs TRBV27 and TRBJ2-5, with D maybe TRBD1 (6 bases). Germline V CDR1 and CDR2: MNHEY, SMNVEV (reference sequence). The length of the CDR3 is 14 residues. The V end was cut by 2 bases, the J end by 9 bases, with 16 bases between.

The chain carries TRBV5-4 and TRBJ1-1, with a weak D call TRBD1 (5 bases). V was cut by 4 bases and J by 1 base, with 8 bases left in between. The CDR3 is 13 residues long. The germline V gene encodes CDR1 SGHNT and CDR2 YYREEE (reference sequence). The CDR3: CASSTRENTEAFF. The CDR3 DNA reads as TGTGCCAGCAGCACCAGGGAGAACACTGAAGCTTTCTTT.

The V call is TRBV5-4, the J call TRBJ2-3, with a tentative D call TRBD2 (6 bases). This CDR3 region has 16 residues. The germline gives CDR1 SGHNT, CDR2 YYREEE (reference sequence). V was cut by 1 base and J by 2 bases, with 14 bases left in between. The CDR3 DNA is TGTGCCAGCAGCTTGTCGCCTAGCGTACTCACAGATACGCAGTATTTT. The encoded protein is CASSLSPSVLTDTQYF.

This chain joins TRBV11-3 and TRBJ1-4; no definite D call. CDR1 and CDR2 from the germline V gene are SGHNT and YENEEA. Trimming cost V 1 base and J 7 bases, with 13 bases left between them. This CDR3 region has 15 residues. The CDR3 coding sequence is TGTGCCAGCAGCTTAGGAGAGGTGACGAGTGAAAAACTGTTTTTT. It yields the protein CASSLGEVTSEKLFF.

The chain recombines TRBV2 with TRBJ2-1, with 8 bases matching TRBD2. The CDR3 is 15 residues long. Germline V CDR1 and CDR2: SNHLY, FYNNEI. V was clipped by 7 bases and J by 4 bases; unmatched bases: 9. The CDR3 here is CASIMLAGIYNEQFF. The CDR3 nucleotides read TGTGCCAGCATCATGTTAGCGGGAATATACAATGAGCAGTTCTTC.

This clone occurred once. V is TRBV5-1 and J is TRBJ2-7; D remains unclear. Germline CDR1 SGHRS, CDR2 YFSETQ. V lost 1 base and J lost 6, with 14 bases in between. The CDR3 consists of 14 residues. The CDR3 region has the DNA TGCGCCAGCAGCTTGCTCTTGGAAGGGTCCGAGCAGTACTTC. As protein: CASSLLLEGSEQYF.

V usage is TRBV19 and J usage is TRBJ1-1; 8 bases are shared with TRBD1. There are 17 residues in the CDR3. Trimming cost V 5 bases and J 1 base; bases outside gene matches: 12. Germline values: CDR1 LNHDA, CDR2 SQIVND (reference sequence). Written as DNA, the CDR3 is TGTGCCAGTAGTCCCGGGACAGGTAGGTTTCAGAACACTGAAGCTTTCTTT. Its translation is CASSPGTGRFQNTEAFF. The full variable domain, in which reference TRBV19 and TRBJ1-1 provide the parts outside the CDR3, is DGGITQSPKYLFRKEGQNVTLSCEQNLNHDAMYWYRQDPGQGLRLIYYSQIVNDFQKGDIAEGYSVSREKKESFPLTVTSAQKNPTAFYLCASSPGTGRFQNTEAFFGQGTRLTVV.

This sequence joins TRBV5-5 and TRBJ2-3; D may be TRBD2 (6 bases). The V end lost 4 bases, the J end lost 7 bases, and 13 bases lay between the germline ends. The CDR3 totals 13 residues. Germline V CDR1 and CDR2: SGHKS, YYEKEE (reference sequence). The CDR3 loop reads CASSAGTANTQYF. The CDR3 bases are TGTGCCAGCAGCGCGGGGACGGCCAATACGCAGTATTTT.

The gene calls are TRBV7-9 and TRBJ2-5, with 10 positions matching TRBD1. J was trimmed by 3 bases and V by 2 bases; bases with no gene match: 6. CDR1 is SEHNR and CDR2 is FQNEAQ in the germline V gene (reference sequence). CDR3 length: 16 residues. This CDR3 reads CASSLLLDRGKETQYF. The DNA for the CDR3 is TGTGCCAGCAGCTTACTGTTGGACAGGGGGAAAGAGACCCAGTACTTC.

The rearrangement joins TRBV27 to TRBJ1-2; D gene uncertain. The CDR3 runs 14 residues. Germline V gene sequence: CDR1 MNHEY, CDR2 SMNVEV (reference sequence). Between the trimmed V and J ends, which lost 8 bases and 2 bases, there was a span of 15 bases. CDR3 sequence reads: CASALREANYGYTF. DNA for the CDR3: TGTGCCAGCGCGTTACGGGAGGCGAACTATGGCTACACCTTC.

This clone was picked up one time. This rearrangement joins TRBV19 to TRBJ2-2; possibly TRBD1 for D (5 bases). This CDR3 comprises 14 residues. Germline CDR1 is LNHDA and CDR2 is SQIVND (reference sequence). Trimming stripped 7 bases from V and 2 bases from J, with 11 bases between. CDR3 sequence reads: CASTRQPNTGELFF. The CDR3 region has the DNA TGTGCCAGTACGCGACAGCCCAACACCGGGGAGCTGTTTTTT.

The V and J genes are TRBV25-1 and TRBJ1-1, with a weak D call TRBD1 (5 bases). The V gene's germline CDR1 is MGHDK and CDR2 SYGVNS. V was pared by 8 bases and J by 1 base, with 11 bases between. The length of the CDR3 is 13 residues. The DNA for the CDR3 is TGTGCCAGCGTAACTGGGGGGAACACTGAAGCTTTCTTT. It codes for CASVTGGNTEAFF.

Points on this clone: The sample holds other DNA sequences that translate to the same CDR3. The V and J genes are TRBV6-5 and TRBJ1-1; 9 bases map to TRBD1. CDR3 length: 13 amino acids. The germline V gene encodes CDR1 MNHEY and CDR2 SVGAGI. J was trimmed by 3 bases and V by 5 bases; bases with no gene match: 1. The CDR3 protein is CASSRTGDTEAFF. The CDR3 nucleotides are TGTGCCAGCAGTAGGACAGGGGACACTGAAGCTTTCTTT.

CDR3 coding DNA: TGTGCCAGCAGCCGATTGCCGGGACACAGTAACTATGGCTACACCTTC. As protein: CASSRLPGHSNYGYTF. J is TRBJ1-2 and V is TRBV14; a possible D gene is TRBD1 (6 bases). Looked up from germline, CDR1 is SGHDN and CDR2 is FVKESK. CDR3 length: 16 residues. V gave up 4 bases and J gave up 1 base, with 16 bases separating them.